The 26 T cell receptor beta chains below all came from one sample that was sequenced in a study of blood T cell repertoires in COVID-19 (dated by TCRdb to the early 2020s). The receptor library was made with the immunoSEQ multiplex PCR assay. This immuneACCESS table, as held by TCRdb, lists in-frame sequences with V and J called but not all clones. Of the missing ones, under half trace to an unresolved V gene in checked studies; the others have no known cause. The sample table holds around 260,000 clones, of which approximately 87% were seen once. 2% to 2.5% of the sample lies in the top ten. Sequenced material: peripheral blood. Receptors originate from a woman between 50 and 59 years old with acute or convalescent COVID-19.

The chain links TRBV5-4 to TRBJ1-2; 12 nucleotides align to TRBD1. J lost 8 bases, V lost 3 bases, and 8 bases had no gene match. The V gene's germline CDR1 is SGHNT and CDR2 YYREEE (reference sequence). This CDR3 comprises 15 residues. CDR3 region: CASSWAGTGGDGYTF. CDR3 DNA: TGTGCCAGCAGCTGGGCCGGGACAGGGGGCGACGGCTACACCTTC.

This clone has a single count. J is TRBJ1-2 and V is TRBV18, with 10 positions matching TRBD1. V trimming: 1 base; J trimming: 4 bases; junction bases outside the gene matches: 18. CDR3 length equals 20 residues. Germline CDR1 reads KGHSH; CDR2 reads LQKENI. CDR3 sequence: CASSPRRTGTGVVIVYGYTF. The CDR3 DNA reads TGTGCCAGCTCACCACGTCGAACCGGGACAGGGGTGGTAATAGTCTATGGCTACACCTTC.

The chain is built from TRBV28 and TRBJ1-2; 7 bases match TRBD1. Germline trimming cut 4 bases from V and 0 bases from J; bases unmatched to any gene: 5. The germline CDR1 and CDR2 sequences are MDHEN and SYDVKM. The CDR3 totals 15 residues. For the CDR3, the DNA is TGTGCCAGCAGTTCCAGGGGGGTAACTAACTATGGCTACACCTTC. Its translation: CASSSRGVTNYGYTF.

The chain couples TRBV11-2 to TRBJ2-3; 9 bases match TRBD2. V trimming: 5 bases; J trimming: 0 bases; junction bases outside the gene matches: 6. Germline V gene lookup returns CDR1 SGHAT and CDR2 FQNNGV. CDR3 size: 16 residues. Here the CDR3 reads CASSPLAGASTDTQYF. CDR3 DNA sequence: TGTGCCAGCAGCCCCTTAGCGGGAGCTAGCACAGATACGCAGTATTTT.

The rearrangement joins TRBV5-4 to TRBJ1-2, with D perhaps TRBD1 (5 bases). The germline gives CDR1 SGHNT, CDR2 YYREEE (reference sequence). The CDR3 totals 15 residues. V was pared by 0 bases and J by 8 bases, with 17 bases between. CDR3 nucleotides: TGTGCCAGCAGCTTGGATTGGGGCGCCGCGGACGGCTACACCTTC. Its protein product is CASSLDWGAADGYTF.

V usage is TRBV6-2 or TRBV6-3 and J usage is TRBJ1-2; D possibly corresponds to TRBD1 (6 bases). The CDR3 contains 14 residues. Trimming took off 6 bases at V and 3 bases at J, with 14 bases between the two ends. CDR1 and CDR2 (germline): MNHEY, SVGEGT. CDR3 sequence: CASSQGGSYYGYTF. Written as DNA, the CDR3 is TGTGCCAGCAGCCAAGGGGGTTCTTACTATGGCTACACCTTC.

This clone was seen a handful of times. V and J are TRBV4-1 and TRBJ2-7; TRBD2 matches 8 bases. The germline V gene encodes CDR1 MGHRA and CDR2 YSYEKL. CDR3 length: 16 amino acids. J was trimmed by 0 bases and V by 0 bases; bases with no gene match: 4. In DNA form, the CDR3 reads TGCGCCAGCAGCCAAGACGTAGCGGGGTTCTCCTACGAGCAGTACTTC. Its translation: CASSQDVAGFSYEQYF.

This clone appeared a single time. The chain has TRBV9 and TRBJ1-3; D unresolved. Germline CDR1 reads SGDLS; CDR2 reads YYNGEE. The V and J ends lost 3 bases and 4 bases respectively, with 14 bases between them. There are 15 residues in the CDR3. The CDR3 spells CASSGGPTTGNTIYF. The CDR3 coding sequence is TGTGCCAGCAGCGGAGGCCCTACAACGGGAAACACCATATATTTT.

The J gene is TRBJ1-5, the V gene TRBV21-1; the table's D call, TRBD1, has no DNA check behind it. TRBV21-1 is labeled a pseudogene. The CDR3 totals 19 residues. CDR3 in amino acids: CASSKEVSRGRWGNQPQHF. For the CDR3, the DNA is TGTGCCAGCAGCAAAGAAGTTTCGAGGGGGCGGTGGGGCAATCAGCCCCAGCATTTT.

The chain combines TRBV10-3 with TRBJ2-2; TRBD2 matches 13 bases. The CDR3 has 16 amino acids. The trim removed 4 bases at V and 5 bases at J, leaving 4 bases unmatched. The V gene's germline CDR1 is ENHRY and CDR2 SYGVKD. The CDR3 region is CAISGTSGRWTGELFF. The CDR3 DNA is TGTGCCATCAGTGGGACTAGCGGGAGATGGACCGGGGAGCTGTTTTTT.

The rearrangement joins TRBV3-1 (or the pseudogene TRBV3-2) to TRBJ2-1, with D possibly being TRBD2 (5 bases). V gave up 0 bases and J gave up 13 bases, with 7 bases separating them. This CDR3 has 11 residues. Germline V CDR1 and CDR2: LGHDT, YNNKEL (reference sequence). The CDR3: CASSQDAGQFF. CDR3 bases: TGTGCCAGCAGCCAAGATGCGGGCCAGTTCTTC.

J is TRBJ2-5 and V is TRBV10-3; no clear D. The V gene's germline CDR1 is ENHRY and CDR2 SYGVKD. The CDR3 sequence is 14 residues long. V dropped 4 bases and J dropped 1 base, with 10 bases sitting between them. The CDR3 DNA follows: TGTGCCATCAGTGGGTTCTCCAGCCAAGAGACCCAGTACTTC. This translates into CAISGFSSQETQYF.

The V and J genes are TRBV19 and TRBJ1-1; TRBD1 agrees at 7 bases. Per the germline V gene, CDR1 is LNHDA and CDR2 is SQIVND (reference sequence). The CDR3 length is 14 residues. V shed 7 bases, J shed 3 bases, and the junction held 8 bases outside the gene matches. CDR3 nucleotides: TGTGCCAGTAACCCGACAGGGCAAGACACTGAAGCTTTCTTT. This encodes CASNPTGQDTEAFF.

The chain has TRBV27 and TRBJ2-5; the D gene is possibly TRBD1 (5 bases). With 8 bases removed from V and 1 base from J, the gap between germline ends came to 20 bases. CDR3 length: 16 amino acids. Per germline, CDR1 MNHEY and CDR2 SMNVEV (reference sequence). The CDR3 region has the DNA TGTGCCAGCGTTCGTCAACTGGCAGGGCGCCAAGAGACCCAGTACTTC. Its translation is CASVRQLAGRQETQYF.

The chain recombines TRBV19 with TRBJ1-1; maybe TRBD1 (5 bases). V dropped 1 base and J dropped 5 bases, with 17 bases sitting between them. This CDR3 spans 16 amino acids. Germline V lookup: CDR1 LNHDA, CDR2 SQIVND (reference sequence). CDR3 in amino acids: CASSIAVRVGRTEAFF. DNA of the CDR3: TGTGCCAGTAGTATAGCGGTCAGGGTGGGGCGAACTGAAGCTTTCTTT.

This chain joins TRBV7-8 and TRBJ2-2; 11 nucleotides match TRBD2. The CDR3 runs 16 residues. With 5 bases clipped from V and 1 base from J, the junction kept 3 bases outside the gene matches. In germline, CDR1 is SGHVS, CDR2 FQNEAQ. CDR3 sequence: CASSRGTSGNTGELFF. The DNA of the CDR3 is TGTGCCAGCAGCCGAGGGACTAGCGGGAACACCGGGGAGCTGTTTTTT.

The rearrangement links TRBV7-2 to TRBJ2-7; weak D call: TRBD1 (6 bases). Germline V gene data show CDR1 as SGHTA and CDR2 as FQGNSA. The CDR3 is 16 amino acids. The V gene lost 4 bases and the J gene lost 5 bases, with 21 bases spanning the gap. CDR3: CASSSTQQGMNHEQYF. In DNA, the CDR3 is TGTGCCAGCAGCTCCACCCAACAGGGTATGAACCACGAGCAGTACTTC.

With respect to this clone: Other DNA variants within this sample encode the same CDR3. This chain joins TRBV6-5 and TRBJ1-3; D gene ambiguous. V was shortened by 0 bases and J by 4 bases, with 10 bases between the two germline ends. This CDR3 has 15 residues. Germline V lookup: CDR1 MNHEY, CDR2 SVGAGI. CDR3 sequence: CASSYSGNSGNTIYF. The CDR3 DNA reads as TGTGCCAGCAGTTACTCGGGCAATTCCGGAAACACCATATATTTT.

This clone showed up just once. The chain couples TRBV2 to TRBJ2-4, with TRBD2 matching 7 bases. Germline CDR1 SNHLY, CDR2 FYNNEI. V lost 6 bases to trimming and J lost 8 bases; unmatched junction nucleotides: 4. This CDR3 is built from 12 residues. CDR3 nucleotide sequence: TGTGCCAGCAGAGGGACTACGGACATTCAGTACTTC. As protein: CASRGTTDIQYF.

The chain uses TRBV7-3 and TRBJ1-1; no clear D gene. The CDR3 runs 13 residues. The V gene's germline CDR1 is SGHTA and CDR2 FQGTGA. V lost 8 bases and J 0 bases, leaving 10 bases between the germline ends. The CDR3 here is CASGSAVNTEAFF. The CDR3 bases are TGTGCCAGCGGGTCGGCGGTGAACACTGAAGCTTTCTTT.

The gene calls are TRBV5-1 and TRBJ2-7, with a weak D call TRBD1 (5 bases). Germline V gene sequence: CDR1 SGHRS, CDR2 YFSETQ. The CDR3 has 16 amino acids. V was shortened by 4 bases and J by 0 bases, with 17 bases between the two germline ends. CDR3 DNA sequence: TGCGCCAGCAGCCTTCTCTCCAGGGCTACCTCCTACGAGCAGTACTTC. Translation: CASSLLSRATSYEQYF.

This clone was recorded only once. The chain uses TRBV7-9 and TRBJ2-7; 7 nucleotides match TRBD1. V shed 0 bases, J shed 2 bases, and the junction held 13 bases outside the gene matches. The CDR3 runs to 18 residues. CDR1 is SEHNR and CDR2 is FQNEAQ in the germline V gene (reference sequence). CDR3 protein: CASSLAPGQPQLTYEQYF. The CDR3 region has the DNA TGTGCCAGCAGCTTAGCCCCGGGACAGCCACAATTAACCTACGAGCAGTACTTC.

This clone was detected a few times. CDR3 sequence: CATSPLGVDSQKLFF. CDR3 in DNA: TGTGCCACCAGCCCCCTTGGGGTGGACAGTCAAAAACTGTTTTTT. This chain uses TRBV15 with TRBJ1-4; D is perhaps TRBD1 (6 bases). This CDR3 is 15 amino acids long. The germline CDR1 and CDR2 sequences are LNHNV and YYDKDF (reference sequence). Trimming pared 5 bases from V and 9 bases from J, leaving 19 bases between. The full variable domain, in which reference TRBV15 and TRBJ1-4 provide the parts outside the CDR3, is DAMVIQNPRYQVTQFGKPVTLSCSQTLNHNVMYWYQQKSSQAPKLLFHYYDKDFNNEADTPDNFQSRRPNTSFCFLDIRSPGLGDTAMYLCATSPLGVDSQKLFFGSGTQLSVL.

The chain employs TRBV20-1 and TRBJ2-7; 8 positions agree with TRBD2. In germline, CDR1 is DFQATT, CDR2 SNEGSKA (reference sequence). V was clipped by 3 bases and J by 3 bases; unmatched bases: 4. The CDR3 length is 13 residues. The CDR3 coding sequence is TGCAGTGCTAGTGGGAGCGGGAGCTACGAGCAGTACTTC. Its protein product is CSASGSGSYEQYF.

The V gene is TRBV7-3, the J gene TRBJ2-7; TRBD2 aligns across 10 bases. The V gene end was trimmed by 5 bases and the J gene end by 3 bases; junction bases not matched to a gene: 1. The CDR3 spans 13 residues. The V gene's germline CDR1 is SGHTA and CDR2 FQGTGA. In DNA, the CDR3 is TGTGCCAGCAGCCGGACTAGCGGCTACGAGCAGTACTTC. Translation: CASSRTSGYEQYF.

DNA of the CDR3: TGTGCCAGCAGCTCCCTCGGCGGGGGCACCGGGGAGCTGTTTTTT. Its translation is CASSSLGGGTGELFF. This rearrangement joins TRBV11-3 to TRBJ2-2; 7 nucleotides line up with TRBD2. The CDR3 sequence is 15 residues long. The V gene end was trimmed by 4 bases and the J gene end by 4 bases; junction bases not matched to a gene: 6. In germline, CDR1 is SGHNT, CDR2 YENEEA.